Sequencing of this TCR beta chain was carried out in a study of beta chain features in type 1 diabetes. Study-wide results and limits: Moderately but significantly shorter TCRB CDR3s were found in Type 1 diabetes patients in all four CD4+ subsets.

Based on CD45RO/CCR7/CD25/CD127/CD95/CD27, CD4+ regulatory, stem cell-like memory, naive and central memory cells were sorted. Sorting gave populations that all exceeded 98% purity. V was cut by 0 bases and J by 2 bases, with 20 bases left in between. The length of the CDR3 is 18 residues. From germline, CDR1 is LNHDA and CDR2 SQIVND (reference sequence). Isolated RNA was reverse transcribed in full, so expressed TCRB transcripts were sequenced. Here immunoSEQ multiplex PCR was the method, and the copy in TCRdb shows in-frame clones only, minus some. Among some 250,000 clones listed, 25% to 30% were seen once. In its sample, this clone was seen once. Its antigen remains unknown.

The chain couples TRBV19 to TRBJ2-7; possibly TRBD1 for D (5 bases). Sequencing used central memory CD4+ T cells from blood. The TCR comes from a man aged 25 to 40 in good health. The CDR3 sequence is CASSIDSSQVHSPYEQYF. The CDR3 nucleotides read TGTGCCAGTAGTATAGACTCCTCACAGGTCCACTCTCCCTACGAGCAGTACTTC. Variable domain in full (rest from reference TRBV19 and TRBJ2-7): DGGITQSPKYLFRKEGQNVTLSCEQNLNHDAMYWYRQDPGQGLRLIYYSQIVNDFQKGDIAEGYSVSREKKESFPLTVTSAQKNPTAFYLCASSIDSSQVHSPYEQYFGPGTRLTVT.